A single T cell receptor (beta chain) is shown here with its context. The antigen remains undetermined. The CDR3 is 16 amino acids. Germline CDR1 and CDR2: SGHRS and YFSETQ. V lost 4 bases and J lost 3; bases outside the gene matches: 6. Amplification targeted TCR beta CDR3 regions from RNA transcripts. HTBI primers drove first-round RT-PCR of the TCR CDR3. TCRdb analysed the multiplex PCR reads with MiXCR anew, one entry per CDR3 protein. The sample consists of some 500,000 distinct CDR3 sequences, approximately 16% of them appearing once. Ophthalmopathy patients all had a Clinical Activity Score of at least 3, a NOSPECS grade of at least 4 and disease under 3 months old. This specimen comes from a study of T cells in Graves' hyperthyroidism and ophthalmopathy. The study, taken as a whole, reports: A 13 V-J model separated ophthalmopathy from stable hyperthyroidism. Blood also showed most of the thyroid clonotypes that were expanded above 0.001.

The sequence came from a woman between 25 and 40 years old with Graves' ophthalmopathy. This chain joins TRBV5-1 and TRBJ2-5, with 13 nucleotides matching TRBD2. The sequencing sample was made of blood. The CDR3 reads CASSLTGTSGEETQYF. CDR3 DNA sequence: TGCGCCAGCAGCCTGACCGGGACTAGCGGGGAAGAGACCCAGTACTTC.